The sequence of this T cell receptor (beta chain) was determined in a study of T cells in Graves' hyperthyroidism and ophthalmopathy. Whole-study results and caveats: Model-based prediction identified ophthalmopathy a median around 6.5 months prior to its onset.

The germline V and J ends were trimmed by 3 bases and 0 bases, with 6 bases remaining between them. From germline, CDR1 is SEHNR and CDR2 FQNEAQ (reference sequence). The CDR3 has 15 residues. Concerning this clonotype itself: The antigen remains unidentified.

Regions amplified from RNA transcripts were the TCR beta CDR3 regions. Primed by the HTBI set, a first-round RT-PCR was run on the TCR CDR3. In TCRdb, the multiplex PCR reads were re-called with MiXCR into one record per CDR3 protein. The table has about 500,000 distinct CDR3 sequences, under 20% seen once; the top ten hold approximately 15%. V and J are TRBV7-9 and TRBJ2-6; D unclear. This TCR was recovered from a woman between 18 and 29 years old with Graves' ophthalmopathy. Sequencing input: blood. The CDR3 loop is CASSLPISGANVLTF. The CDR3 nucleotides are TGTGCCAGCAGCTTGCCCATCTCTGGGGCCAACGTCCTGACTTTC.